A selection of T cell receptor beta chains follows, all from one sample in a study of shared clonotypes between healthy human individuals. Profiled with immunoSEQ multiplex PCR; TCRdb holds only in-frame clones, not every one. The table lists some 2 million clones, less than 95% of them singletons. The sequenced material came from naive CD8+ T cells sorted from blood. Receptors originate from a man aged 18 to 35 in good health. Both conserved end residues are part of each CDR3. A D gene is named only where the DNA matches it firmly. The size of a clone is reported for some rows only, either as once, few or many, or as a class for expanded clones.

V gene	D gene	CDR3 length	J gene	clone size	CDR3 protein	CDR3 DNA
TRBV7-8	.	15	TRBJ2-3	.	CASSLGHTSTDTQYF	TGTGCCAGCAGCCTGGGGCATACTAGCACAGATACGCAGTATTTT
TRBV20-1	.	11	TRBJ1-3	.	CSARYSGTVYF	TGCAGTGCTAGATATTCCGGGACCGTATATTTT
TRBV29-1	TRBD1	14	TRBJ2-7	.	CSVDVGQGAYEQYF	TGCAGCGTTGATGTGGGACAGGGCGCCTACGAGCAGTACTTC
TRBV10-1	.	17	TRBJ2-2	.	CASSESNGGTNTGELFF	TGCGCCAGCAGTGAGTCGAACGGCGGGACGAACACCGGGGAGCTGTTTTTT
TRBV6-1	.	14	TRBJ2-1	.	CASSDGPSYNEQFF	TGTGCCAGCAGCGACGGACCCTCCTACAATGAGCAGTTCTTC
TRBV4-2	.	15	TRBJ1-5	.	CASSAGLRGDQPQHF	TGTGCCAGCAGCGCGGGACTCCGGGGCGATCAGCCCCAGCATTTT
TRBV7-9	.	15	TRBJ2-7	.	CASSYTTSYPYEQYF	TGTGCCAGCAGCTACACAACATCTTATCCCTACGAGCAGTACTTC
TRBV30	.	13	TRBJ1-1	.	CAWSLGGNTEAFF	TGTGCCTGGAGTCTCGGGGGGAACACTGAAGCTTTCTTT
TRBV7-9	TRBD2	14	TRBJ2-5	.	CASSPRLAAETQYF	TGTGCCAGCAGCCCAAGACTAGCTGCTGAGACCCAGTACTTC
TRBV9	.	14	TRBJ2-7	few	CASSVGGSTYEQYF	TGTGCCAGCAGCGTAGGCGGCAGCACCTACGAGCAGTACTTC
TRBV19	.	12	TRBJ1-1	.	CATGEGVTEAFF	TGTGCCACCGGAGAGGGGGTCACTGAAGCTTTCTTT
TRBV6-1	TRBD1	15	TRBJ2-7	.	CASSSGQGASYEQYF	TGTGCCAGCAGTTCCGGACAGGGGGCCTCCTACGAGCAGTACTTC
TRBV7-8	.	13	TRBJ2-7	.	CASSLVPGHEQYF	TGTGCCAGCAGCTTAGTTCCAGGCCACGAGCAGTACTTC
TRBV4-3	.	14	TRBJ2-1	.	CASSQGTGYNEQFF	TGCGCCAGCAGCCAAGGGACCGGCTACAATGAGCAGTTCTTC
TRBV10-3	TRBD2	15	TRBJ2-7	few	CATFPSGSLFYEQYF	TGTGCCACATTTCCTAGCGGGAGTCTATTCTACGAGCAGTACTTC
TRBV7-9	.	11	TRBJ2-7	.	CASSPSYEQYF	TGTGCCAGCAGCCCAAGCTACGAGCAGTACTTC
TRBV7-9	.	14	TRBJ2-2	once	CASSLALDTGELFF	TGTGCCAGCAGCTTAGCGTTAGACACCGGGGAGCTGTTTTTT
TRBV25-1	TRBD1	17	TRBJ1-6	.	CASSGSGGASYNSPLHF	TGTGCCAGCAGTGGTTCAGGGGGCGCTTCCTATAATTCACCCCTCCACTTT
TRBV9	.	12	TRBJ2-1	.	CASSSLSREQFF	TGTGCCAGCAGTTCCCTATCTCGAGAGCAGTTCTTC
TRBV10-3	.	13	TRBJ2-5	.	CAISARDQETQYF	TGTGCCATCAGTGCCCGAGACCAAGAGACCCAGTACTTC
TRBV28	.	15	TRBJ1-1	.	CASSPPTGPNTEAFF	TGTGCCAGCAGTCCGCCGACAGGTCCGAACACTGAAGCTTTCTTT
TRBV7-9	.	15	TRBJ1-4	.	CASSLVAGSNEKLFF	TGTGCCAGCAGCTTAGTTGCGGGGAGTAATGAAAAACTGTTTTTT
TRBV13	TRBD1	14	TRBJ1-4	.	CASSLRDSKEKLFF	TGTGCCAGCAGCCTCCGGGACAGTAAAGAAAAACTGTTTTTT
TRBV14	TRBD2	14	TRBJ2-1	.	CASSLREGYNEQFF	TGTGCCAGCAGTCTACGGGAGGGCTACAATGAGCAGTTCTTC
TRBV30	.	14	TRBJ1-3	.	CAWSVRVPGNTIYF	TGTGCCTGGAGTGTCCGGGTACCTGGAAACACCATATATTTT
TRBV11-2	.	15	TRBJ2-5	.	CASSLTPRAEETQYF	TGTGCCAGCAGCCTAACTCCCCGGGCTGAAGAGACCCAGTACTTC
TRBV4-3	TRBD1	17	TRBJ2-1	.	CASSQDPTGVLYNEQFF	TGCGCCAGCAGCCAAGATCCGACAGGGGTCCTCTACAATGAGCAGTTCTTC
TRBV2	.	14	TRBJ2-7	.	CASSATASSYEQYF	TGTGCCAGCAGTGCTACAGCGAGCTCCTACGAGCAGTACTTC
TRBV5-1	TRBD1	15	TRBJ2-7	.	CASSASGPGGGEQYF	TGCGCCAGCAGCGCCAGCGGACCAGGGGGTGGCGAGCAGTACTTC
TRBV6-5	.	12	TRBJ2-5	.	CASSGRWETQYF	TGTGCCAGCAGCGGCAGGTGGGAGACCCAGTACTTC
TRBV28	.	15	TRBJ2-3	.	CASSLRGARRDTQYF	TGTGCCAGCAGTTTAAGGGGGGCCCGACGGGATACGCAGTATTTT
TRBV7-8	TRBD1	15	TRBJ2-7	.	CASSPPRDRIYEQYF	TGTGCCAGCAGCCCACCCCGGGACAGGATCTACGAGCAGTACTTC
TRBV7-8	.	17	TRBJ1-5	.	CASSFSLGPSSNQPQHF	TGTGCCAGCAGCTTTTCACTCGGGCCTTCTAGCAATCAGCCCCAGCATTTT
TRBV4-3	.	16	TRBJ1-1	.	CASSQGAWEGVTEAFF	TGCGCCAGCAGCCAAGGAGCGTGGGAGGGGGTGACTGAAGCTTTCTTT